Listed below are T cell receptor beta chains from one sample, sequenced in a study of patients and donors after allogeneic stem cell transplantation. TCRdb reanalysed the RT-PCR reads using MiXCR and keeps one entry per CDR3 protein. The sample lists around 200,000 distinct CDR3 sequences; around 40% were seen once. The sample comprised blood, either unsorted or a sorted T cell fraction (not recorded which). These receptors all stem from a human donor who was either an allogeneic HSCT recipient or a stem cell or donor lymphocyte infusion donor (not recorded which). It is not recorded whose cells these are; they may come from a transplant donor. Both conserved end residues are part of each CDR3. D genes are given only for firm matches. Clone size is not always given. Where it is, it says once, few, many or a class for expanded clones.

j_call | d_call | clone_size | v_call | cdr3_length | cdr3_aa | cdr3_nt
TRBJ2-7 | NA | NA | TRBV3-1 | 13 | CASSQRLPYEQYF | TGCGCCAGCAGCCAACGGTTACCCTACGAGCAGTACTTC
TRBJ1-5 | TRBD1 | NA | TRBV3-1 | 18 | CASSQTVDRGDGNQPQHF | TGTGCCAGCAGCCAAACCGTCGACAGGGGGGATGGCAATCAGCCCCAGCATTTT
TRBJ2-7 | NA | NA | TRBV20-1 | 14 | CSARDGGGAYEQYF | TGCAGTGCTAGAGATGGAGGGGGGGCTTACGAGCAGTACTTC
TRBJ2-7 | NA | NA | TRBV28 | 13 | CATSPDWNYEQYF | TGTGCCACCTCTCCGGACTGGAACTACGAGCAGTACTTC
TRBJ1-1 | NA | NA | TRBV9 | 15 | CASSEHTGMNTEAFF | TGTGCCAGCAGCGAACATACAGGGATGAACACTGAAGCTTTCTTT
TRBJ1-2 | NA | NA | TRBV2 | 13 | CASSDTTSYGYTF | TGTGCCAGCAGTGATACCACTTCCTATGGCTACACCTTC
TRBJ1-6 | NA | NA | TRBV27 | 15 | CASSLYGEPYSPLHF | TGTGCCAGCAGTTTATATGGGGAACCCTATTCACCCCTCCACTTT
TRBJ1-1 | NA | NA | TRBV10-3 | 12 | CAIRKQGTEAFF | TGTGCCATCAGAAAACAGGGAACTGAAGCTTTCTTT
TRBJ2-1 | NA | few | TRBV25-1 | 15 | CASSERGYRYNEQFF | TGTGCCAGCAGTGAACGGGGGTACAGGTACAATGAGCAGTTCTTC
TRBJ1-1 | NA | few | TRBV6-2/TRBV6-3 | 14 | CASTRGRENTEAFF | TGTGCCAGCACCAGAGGACGGGAGAACACTGAAGCTTTCTTT
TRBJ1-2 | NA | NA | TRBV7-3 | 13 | CASSLTLTGGYTF | TGTGCCAGCAGCTTAACTTTGACAGGAGGCTACACCTTC
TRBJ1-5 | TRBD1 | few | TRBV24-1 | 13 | CATGTGVNQPQHF | TGTGCCACCGGGACAGGGGTCAATCAGCCCCAGCATTTT
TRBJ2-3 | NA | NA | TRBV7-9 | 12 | CASSSLGDTQYF | TGTGCCAGCAGCTCCTTGGGGGATACGCAGTATTTT
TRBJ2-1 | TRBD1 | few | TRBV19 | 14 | CASRPGQGYNEQFF | TGTGCCAGTAGGCCGGGACAGGGGTACAATGAGCAGTTCTTC
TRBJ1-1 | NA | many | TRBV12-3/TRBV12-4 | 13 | CASSLGANTEAFF | TGTGCCAGCAGTTTAGGAGCGAACACTGAAGCTTTCTTT
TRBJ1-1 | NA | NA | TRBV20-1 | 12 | CRVLRGYTEAFF | TGCAGAGTGCTAAGGGGGTACACTGAAGCTTTCTTT
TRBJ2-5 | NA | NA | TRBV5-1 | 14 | CASSKRPQQETQYF | TGCGCCAGCAGCAAAAGGCCGCAGCAAGAGACCCAGTACTTC
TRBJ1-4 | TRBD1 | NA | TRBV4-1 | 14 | CASSSGTGSEKLFF | TGCGCCAGCAGCTCAGGGACAGGGAGTGAAAAACTGTTTTTT
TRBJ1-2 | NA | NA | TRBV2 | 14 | CASSDSQGNYGYTF | TGTGCCAGCAGCGATTCCCAGGGGAACTATGGCTACACCTTC
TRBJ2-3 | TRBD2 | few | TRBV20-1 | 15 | CSARAGGPGGDTQYF | TGCAGTGCTAGAGCGGGGGGGCCAGGTGGAGATACGCAGTATTTT